This TCR beta chain came from a study of HIV-infected patients and healthy controls. Whole blood was used without fractionation, so all unsorted peripheral T cells were included. Reverse transcription used around 540 ng RNA and constant-region primers for alpha and beta. Alpha and beta chain libraries were made separately by chain-specific third strand synthesis with multiplexing indices. The SP2 site served as the priming point for second strand synthesis. The library got P5 and P7 elements plus a second index, then a roughly 24-cycle PCR. TCRdb ran MiXCR on the 5' RACE reads and lists one entry per CDR3 protein. Altogether some 20,000 distinct CDR3 sequences are present, about 9% being singletons, with the ten largest covering 5.5% to 7.5%. This clonotype is labeled medium-sized. Its antigen is as yet unknown. Notes on the study in general: Compared with healthy controls, HIV-infected patients showed less CDR3 sharing between individuals. Healthy controls carried many MAIT alpha-chain CDR3s, while HIV+ repertoires had few.

The CDR3 is made up of 13 amino acids. V was cut by 2 bases and J by 4 bases, with 7 bases left in between. Germline CDR1 is KGHSH and CDR2 is LQKENI. The sample comprised blood. This rearrangement joins TRBV18 to TRBJ2-3; D gene uncertain. The receptor was isolated from an adult in good health. DNA for the CDR3: TGTGCCAGCTCACCAACTGTAGCAGATACGCAGTATTTT. As protein: CASSPTVADTQYF.